Below, one TCR beta chain is given with its context. The antigen remains unidentified. This sample is drawn from a study of T cell responses to AZD1222 COVID-19 vaccine. Study conclusions and caveats: Spike-specific TCR breadth and depth rose after two AZD1222 doses. Donors were largely white British and mainly female; clonal diversity was possibly underestimated. Among those given AZD1222, only six were seropositive at baseline. Variant regions that are unmutated are reportedly the target of nearly half of spike-specific TCRs.

This CDR3 is 14 amino acids long. Germline CDR1 reads LNHNV; CDR2 reads YYDKDF (reference sequence). V lost 0 bases, J lost 9 bases, and 14 bases lay in between. Libraries were prepared by immunoSEQ multiplex PCR; TCRdb keeps only in-frame clonotypes and omits some of them. The data hold 99,000 or so clones, with over 70% observed a single time. The material was peripheral blood, obtained on day 0 of AZD1222 vaccination. The chain uses TRBV15 and TRBJ1-1; D is unresolved. The sequence came from an adult in good health. CDR3 nucleotides: TGTGCCACCAGCAGAGAGGCAGTGGCAAGAAAAGCTTTCTTT. Translation: CATSREAVARKAFF.